This entry lists 9 T cell receptor beta chains sequenced from one sample in a study of T cell repertoires in cytomegalovirus infection. Each CDR3 protein gets one entry after TCRdb re-called the reads with MiXCR. Among more than 400,000 distinct CDR3 sequences listed, approximately 25% were seen once. The source material was PBMCs. The origin of the receptors is a human donor in good health (CMV status not recorded). Some clones in this sample may be carry-over from other donors' samples.

The CDR3: CASSQEEGFGYTF. CDR3 DNA: TGCGCCAGCAGCCAAGAAGAGGGCTTTGGCTACACCTTC. The chain links TRBV4-1 to TRBJ1-2; D remains ambiguous. Trimming took off 0 bases at V and 7 bases at J, with 9 bases between the two ends. The CDR3 spans 13 residues. Germline V gene sequence: CDR1 MGHRA, CDR2 YSYEKL.

The rearrangement joins TRBV6-2 or TRBV6-3 to TRBJ2-2, with 8 nucleotides matching TRBD2. Per germline, CDR1 MNHEY and CDR2 SVGEGT. V lost 4 bases to trimming and J lost 3 bases; unmatched junction nucleotides: 7. This CDR3 has 16 residues. CDR3 sequence: CASSWTGTSDTGELFF. For the CDR3, the DNA is TGTGCCAGCAGTTGGACCGGGACTAGTGACACCGGGGAGCTGTTTTTT.

This clonotype came up many times. V usage is TRBV7-8 and J usage is TRBJ2-3; possibly TRBD2 for D (5 bases). Per germline, CDR1 SGHVS and CDR2 FQNEAQ. The CDR3 sequence is 19 residues long. With 5 bases removed from V and 2 bases from J, the gap between germline ends came to 26 bases. As DNA, the CDR3 is TGTGCCAGCAGCCCCCCCTCAGGAAGGAGCGGACGGTACACAGATACGCAGTATTTT. Translating gives CASSPPSGRSGRYTDTQYF. Together with reference TRBV7-8 and TRBJ2-3, the CDR3 gives the full variable domain: GAGVSQSPRYKVAKRGQDVALRCDPISGHVSLFWYQQALGQGPEFLTYFQNEAQLDKSGLPSDRFFAERPEGSVSTLKIQRTQQEDSAVYLCASSPPSGRSGRYTDTQYFGPGTRLTVL.

This clonotype was detected many times. The V call is TRBV12-3 or TRBV12-4, the J call TRBJ1-2; TRBD1 is a possible D gene (5 bases). The V end was cut by 2 bases, the J end by 2 bases, with 12 bases between. The CDR3 has 15 amino acids. CDR3 sequence (DNA): TGTGCCAGCAGTTTAAGAAGGGGCATCAACTATGGCTACACCTTC. Translating it yields CASSLRRGINYGYTF.

About this clonotype: The junction and the germline gene differ at one end; a read error may be behind it. The chain links TRBV6-1 to TRBJ1-6; D is uncertain. There are 14 residues in the CDR3. The germline V gene encodes CDR1 MNHNS and CDR2 SASEGT. In DNA, the CDR3 is TGTGCCAACAGTGAATACACCTTGGATTCACCCCTCCACTTT. It yields the protein CANSEYTLDSPLHF.

This clonotype is a singleton in its sample. The V call is TRBV6-2 or TRBV6-3, the J call TRBJ2-5; 7 bases line up with TRBD2. This CDR3 has 13 amino acids. Per germline, CDR1 MNHEY and CDR2 SVGEGT. V gave up 7 bases and J gave up 5 bases; unmatched junction bases: 7. The CDR3 region has the DNA TGTGCCAGCACCCTCCGGGACTATGAGACCCAGTACTTC. It yields the protein CASTLRDYETQYF.

CDR3 bases: TGCAGTGCCTATACCATACCGGGACAGGGGACCGGGGCCAACGTCCTGACTTTC. This sequence encodes CSAYTIPGQGTGANVLTF. The gene calls are TRBV20-1 and TRBJ2-6; 10 positions match TRBD1. CDR1 and CDR2 from the germline V gene are DFQATT and SNEGSKA (reference sequence). The CDR3 extends over 18 amino acids. Germline trimming cut 6 bases from V and 4 bases from J; bases unmatched to any gene: 15.

The chain links TRBV27 to TRBJ2-6, with D hard to call. V was shortened by 3 bases and J by 0 bases, with 3 bases between the two germline ends. The CDR3 is 14 amino acids. Germline V gene data show CDR1 as MNHEY and CDR2 as SMNVEV (reference sequence). CDR3 sequence reads: CASSFISGANVLTF. Here the CDR3 DNA reads TGTGCCAGCAGTTTCATCTCTGGGGCCAACGTCCTGACTTTC.

CDR3 sequence: CSAHGTTGSGYTF. In DNA, the CDR3 is TGCAGCGCCCACGGAACTACAGGGAGTGGCTACACCTTC. The chain couples TRBV29-1 to TRBJ1-2, with a tentative D call TRBD1 (6 bases). V was clipped by 7 bases and J by 7 bases, with 19 bases between them. The CDR3 runs 13 residues. Germline values: CDR1 SQVTM, CDR2 ANQGSEA. Full variable domain (missing parts from reference TRBV29-1 and TRBJ1-2): SAVISQKPSRDICQRGTSLTIQCQVDSQVTMMFWYRQQPGQSLTLIATANQGSEATYESGFVIDKFPISRPNLTFSTLTVSNMSPEDSSIYLCSAHGTTGSGYTFGSGTRLTVV.